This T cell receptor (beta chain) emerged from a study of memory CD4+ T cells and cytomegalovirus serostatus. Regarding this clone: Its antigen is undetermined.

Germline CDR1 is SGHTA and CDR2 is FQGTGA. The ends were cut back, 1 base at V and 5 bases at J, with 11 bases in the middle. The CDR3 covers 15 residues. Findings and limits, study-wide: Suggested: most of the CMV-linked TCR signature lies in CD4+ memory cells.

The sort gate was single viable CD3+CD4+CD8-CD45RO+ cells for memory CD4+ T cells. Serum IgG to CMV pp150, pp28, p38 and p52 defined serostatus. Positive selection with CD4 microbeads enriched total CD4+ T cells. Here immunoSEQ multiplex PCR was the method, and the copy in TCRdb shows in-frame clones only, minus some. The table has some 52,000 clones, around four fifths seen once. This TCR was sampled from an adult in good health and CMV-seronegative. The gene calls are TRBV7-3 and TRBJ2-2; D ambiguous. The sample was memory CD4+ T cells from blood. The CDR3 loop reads CASSLRLDPTGELFF. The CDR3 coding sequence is TGTGCCAGCAGCTTAAGATTAGACCCGACCGGGGAGCTGTTTTTT.